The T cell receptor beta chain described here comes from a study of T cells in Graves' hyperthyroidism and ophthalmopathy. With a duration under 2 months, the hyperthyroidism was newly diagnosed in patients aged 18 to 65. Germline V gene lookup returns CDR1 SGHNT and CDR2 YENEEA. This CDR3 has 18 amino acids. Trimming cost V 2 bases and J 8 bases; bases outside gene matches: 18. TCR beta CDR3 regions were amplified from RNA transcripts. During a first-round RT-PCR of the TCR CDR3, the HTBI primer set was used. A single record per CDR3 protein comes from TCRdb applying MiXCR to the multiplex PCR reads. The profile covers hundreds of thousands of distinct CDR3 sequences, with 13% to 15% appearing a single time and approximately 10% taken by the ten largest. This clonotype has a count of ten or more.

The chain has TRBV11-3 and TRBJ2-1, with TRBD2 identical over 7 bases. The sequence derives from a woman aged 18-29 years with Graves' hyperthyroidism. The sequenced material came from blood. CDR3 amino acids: CASSLMVWRTSDGDEQFF. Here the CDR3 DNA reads TGTGCCAGCAGCTTAATGGTCTGGCGTACTAGCGACGGCGATGAGCAGTTCTTC. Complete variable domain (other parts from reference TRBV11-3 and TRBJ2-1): EAGVVQSPRYKIIEKKQPVAFWCNPISGHNTLYWYLQNLGQGPELLIRYENEEAVDDSQLPKDRFSAERLKGVDSTLKIQPAELGDSAVYLCASSLMVWRTSDGDEQFFGPGTRLTVL.